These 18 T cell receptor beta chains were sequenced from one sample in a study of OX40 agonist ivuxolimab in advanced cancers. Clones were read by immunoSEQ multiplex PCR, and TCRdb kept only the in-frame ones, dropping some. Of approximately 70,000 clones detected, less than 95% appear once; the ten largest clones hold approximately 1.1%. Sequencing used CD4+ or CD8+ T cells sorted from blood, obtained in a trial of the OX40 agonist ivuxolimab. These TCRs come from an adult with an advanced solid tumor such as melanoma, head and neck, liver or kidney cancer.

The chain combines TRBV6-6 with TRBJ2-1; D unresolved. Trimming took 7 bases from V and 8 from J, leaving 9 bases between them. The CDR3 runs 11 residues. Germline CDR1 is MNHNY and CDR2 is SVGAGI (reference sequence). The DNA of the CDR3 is TGTGCCAGCACGAGGTTCGATGAGCAGTTCTTC. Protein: CASTRFDEQFF.

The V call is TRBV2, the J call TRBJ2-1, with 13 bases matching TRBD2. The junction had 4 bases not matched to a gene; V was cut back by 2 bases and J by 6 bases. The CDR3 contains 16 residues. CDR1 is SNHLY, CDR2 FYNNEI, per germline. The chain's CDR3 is CASSERGLAGVNEQFF. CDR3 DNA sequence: TGTGCCAGCAGTGAAAGAGGACTAGCGGGGGTCAATGAGCAGTTCTTC.

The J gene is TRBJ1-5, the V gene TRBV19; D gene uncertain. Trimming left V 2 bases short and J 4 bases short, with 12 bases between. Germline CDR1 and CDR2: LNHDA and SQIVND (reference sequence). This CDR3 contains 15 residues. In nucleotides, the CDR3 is TGTGCCAGTAGTATACTAGAGAACCTAAATCAGCCCCAGCATTTT. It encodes CASSILENLNQPQHF.

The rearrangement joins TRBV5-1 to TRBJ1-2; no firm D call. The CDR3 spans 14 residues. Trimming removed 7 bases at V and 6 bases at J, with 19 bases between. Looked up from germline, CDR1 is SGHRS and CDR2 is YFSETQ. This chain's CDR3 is CASGPARPMDGYTF. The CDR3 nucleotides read TGCGCCAGCGGCCCCGCACGGCCTATGGATGGCTACACCTTC.

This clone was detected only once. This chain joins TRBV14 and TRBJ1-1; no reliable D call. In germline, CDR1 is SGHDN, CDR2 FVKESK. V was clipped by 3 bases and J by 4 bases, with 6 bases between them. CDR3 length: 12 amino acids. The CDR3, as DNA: TGTGCCAGCAGCCAGAACCCCACTGAAGCTTTCTTT. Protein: CASSQNPTEAFF.

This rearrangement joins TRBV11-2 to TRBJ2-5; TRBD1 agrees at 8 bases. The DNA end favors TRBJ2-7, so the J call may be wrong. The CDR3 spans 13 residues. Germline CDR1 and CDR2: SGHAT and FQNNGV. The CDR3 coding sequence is TGTGCCAGCAGCTTTGGACAGGGCAACGAGCAGTACTTC. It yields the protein CASSFGQGNEQYF.

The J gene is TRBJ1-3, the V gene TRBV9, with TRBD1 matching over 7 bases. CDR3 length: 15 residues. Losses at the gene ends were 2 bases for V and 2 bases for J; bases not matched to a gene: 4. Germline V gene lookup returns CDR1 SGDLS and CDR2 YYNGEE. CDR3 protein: CASSVEQGAGNTIYF. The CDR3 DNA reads TGTGCCAGCAGCGTCGAGCAGGGGGCTGGAAACACCATATATTTT. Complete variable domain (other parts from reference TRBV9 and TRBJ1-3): DSGVTQTPKHLITATGQRVTLRCSPRSGDLSVYWYQQSLDQGLQFLIQYYNGEERAKGNILERFSAQQFPDLHSELNLSSLELGDSALYFCASSVEQGAGNTIYFGEGSWLTVV.

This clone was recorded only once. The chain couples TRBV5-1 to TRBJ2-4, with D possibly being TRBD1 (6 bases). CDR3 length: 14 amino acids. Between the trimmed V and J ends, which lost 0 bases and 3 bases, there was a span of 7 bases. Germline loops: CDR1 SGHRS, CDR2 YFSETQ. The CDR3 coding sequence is TGCGCCAGCAGCTTGGAAGGGGGCAAAAACATTCAGTACTTC. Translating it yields CASSLEGGKNIQYF.

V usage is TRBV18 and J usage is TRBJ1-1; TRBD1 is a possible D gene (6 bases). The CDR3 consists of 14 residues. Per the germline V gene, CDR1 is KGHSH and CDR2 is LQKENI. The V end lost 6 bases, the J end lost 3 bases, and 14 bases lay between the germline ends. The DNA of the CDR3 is TGTGCCAGCTCCCCTACAGGGTTAGACACTGAAGCTTTCTTT. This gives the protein CASSPTGLDTEAFF.

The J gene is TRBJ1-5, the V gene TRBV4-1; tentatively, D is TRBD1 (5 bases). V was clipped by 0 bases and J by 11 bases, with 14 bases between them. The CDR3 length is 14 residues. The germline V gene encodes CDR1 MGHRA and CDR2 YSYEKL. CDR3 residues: CASSQDFRGRTQHF. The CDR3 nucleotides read TGCGCCAGCAGCCAAGATTTTCGGGGGAGGACCCAGCATTTT.

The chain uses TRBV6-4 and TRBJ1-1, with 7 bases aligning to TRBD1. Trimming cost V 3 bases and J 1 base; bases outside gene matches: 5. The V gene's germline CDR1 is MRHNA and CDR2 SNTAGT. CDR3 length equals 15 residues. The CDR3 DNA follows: TGTGCCAGCAGTGAACAAGGGGGCCGGAACACTGAAGCTTTCTTT. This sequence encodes CASSEQGGRNTEAFF.

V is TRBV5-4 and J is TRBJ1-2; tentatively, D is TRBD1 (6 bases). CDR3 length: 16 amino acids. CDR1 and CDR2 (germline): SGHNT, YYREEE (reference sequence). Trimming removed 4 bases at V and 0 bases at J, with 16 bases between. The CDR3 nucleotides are TGTGCCAGCAGCACCCAGGACAGCCGCTCTAACTATGGCTACACCTTC. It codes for CASSTQDSRSNYGYTF.

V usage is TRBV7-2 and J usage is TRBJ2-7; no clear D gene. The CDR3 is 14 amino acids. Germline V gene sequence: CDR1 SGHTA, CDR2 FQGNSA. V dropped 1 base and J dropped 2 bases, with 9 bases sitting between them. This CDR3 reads CASSLVLAAYEQYF. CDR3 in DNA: TGTGCCAGCAGCTTAGTCCTGGCAGCCTACGAGCAGTACTTC.

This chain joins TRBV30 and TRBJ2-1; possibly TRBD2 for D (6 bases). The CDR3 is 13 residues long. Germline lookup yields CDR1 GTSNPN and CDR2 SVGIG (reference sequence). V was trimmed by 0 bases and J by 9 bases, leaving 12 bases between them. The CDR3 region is CAWSVGGAREQFF. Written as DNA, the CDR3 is TGTGCCTGGAGTGTAGGCGGGGCACGTGAGCAGTTCTTC.

The chain's CDR3 is CAWSRSRQGSEQYF. The CDR3 region has the DNA TGTGCCTGGAGTAGGTCGAGACAGGGAAGCGAGCAGTACTTC. The chain couples TRBV30 to TRBJ2-7, with 7 bases that match TRBD1. V lost 2 bases to trimming and J lost 6 bases; unmatched junction nucleotides: 10. The CDR3 has 14 residues. From germline, CDR1 is GTSNPN and CDR2 SVGIG (reference sequence). Looking up the rest from reference TRBV30 and TRBJ2-7 gives the full variable domain: SQTIHQWPATLVQPVGSPLSLECTVEGTSNPNLYWYRQAAGRGLQLLFYSVGIGQISSEVPQNLSASRPQDRQFILSSKKLLLSDSGFYLCAWSRSRQGSEQYFGPGTRLTVT.

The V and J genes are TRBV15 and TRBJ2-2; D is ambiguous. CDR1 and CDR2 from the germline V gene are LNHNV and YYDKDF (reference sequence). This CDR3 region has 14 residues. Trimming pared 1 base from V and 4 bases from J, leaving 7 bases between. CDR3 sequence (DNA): TGTGCCACCAGCAGAGGAGTGGGCACCGGGGAGCTGTTTTTT. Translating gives CATSRGVGTGELFF.

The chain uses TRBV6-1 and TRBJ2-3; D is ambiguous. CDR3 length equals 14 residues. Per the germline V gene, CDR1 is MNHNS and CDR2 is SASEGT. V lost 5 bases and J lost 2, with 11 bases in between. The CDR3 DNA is TGTGCCAGCAGTCTTGGTACATCCACAGATACGCAGTATTTT. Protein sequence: CASSLGTSTDTQYF.

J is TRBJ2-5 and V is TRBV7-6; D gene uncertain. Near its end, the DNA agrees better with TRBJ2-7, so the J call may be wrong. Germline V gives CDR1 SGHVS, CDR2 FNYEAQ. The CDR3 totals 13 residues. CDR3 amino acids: CASSSLGSYEQYF. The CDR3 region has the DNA TGTGCCAGCAGCTCCCTAGGTTCCTACGAGCAGTACTTC.